This entry lists 5 T cell receptor beta chains sequenced from one sample in a study of T cell clonality in common variable immunodeficiency. The table came from immunoSEQ multiplex PCR; TCRdb's copy has only in-frame clones and leaves some out. The counts give about 44,000 clones, none of them seen only once; under 11% is held by the top ten. Sequenced material: peripheral blood mononuclear cells. Receptor source: a person between 18 and 75 years old in good health.

This clone was detected only a few times. The read is 3 residues too short to cover the CDR3 end, so that end is filled in from the germline J gene. V is TRBV27 and J is TRBJ2-7, with 10 bases fitting TRBD2. V was pared by 6 bases and J by 2 bases, with 4 bases of the junction left unmatched. Germline CDR1 is MNHEY and CDR2 is SMNVEV (reference sequence). This CDR3 is 14 amino acids long. CDR3 DNA, as far as it was read: TGTGCCAGCAGCTACAGCGGGGGGGCCTACGAG. Translating gives CASSYSGGAYE. The complete CDR3 reads CASSYSGGAYEQYF.

In its sample, this clone was seen many times. The CDR3 end falls 3 residues outside the read, so it is completed with the germline J gene. The J gene is TRBJ1-1, the V gene TRBV18, with D unclear. CDR1 and CDR2 (germline): KGHSH, LQKENI. The CDR3 is made up of 15 amino acids. Deletions cut 4 bases from V and 1 base from J, with 13 bases between. The CDR3 region is CASSRLPGSNTEAFF. Incomplete CDR3 DNA: TGTGCCAGCTCACGTTTACCCGGGTCGAACACTGAA. The complete variable domain, with remaining parts taken from reference TRBV18 and TRBJ1-1, reads NAGVMQNPRHLVRRRGQEARLRCSPMKGHSHVYWYRQLPEEGLKFMVYLQKENIIDESGMPKERFSAEFPKEGPSILRIQQVVRGDSAAYFCASSRLPGSNTEAFFGQGTRLTVV.

This clone was seen many times. The read finishes 3 residues shy of the CDR3 end, and the germline J gene is used to complete it. This chain connects TRBV6-4 to TRBJ2-2; a possible D gene is TRBD1 (5 bases). The CDR3 is made up of 12 amino acids. Trimming cost V 6 bases and J 5 bases, with 7 bases left between them. Germline lookup yields CDR1 MRHNA and CDR2 SNTAGT. The CDR3 bases that were read are TGTGCCAGCAGCCCAGGGACCGGGGAG. As protein: CASSPGTGE. The complete CDR3 protein is CASSPGTGELFF.

This clone was seen many times. The CDR3 extends 3 residues past the end of the read, so its final part is completed from the germline J gene. The chain couples TRBV7-8 to TRBJ1-5, with TRBD1 identical over 7 bases. This CDR3 is 15 amino acids long. Germline trimming cut 2 bases from V and 4 bases from J; bases unmatched to any gene: 5. Germline CDR1 and CDR2: SGHVS and FQNEAQ. Incomplete CDR3 DNA: TGTGCCAGCAGCTTATTAAGGGGGCCAAATCAGCCC. It translates to CASSLLRGPNQP. The complete CDR3 sequence is CASSLLRGPNQPQHF.

This clone was counted many times. The sequence runs out 3 residues before the end of the CDR3; the remainder is reconstructed from the germline J gene. The chain joins TRBV7-8 to TRBJ2-7, with D uncertain. The CDR3 is 14 residues long. Per germline, CDR1 SGHVS and CDR2 FQNEAQ. The V end lost 5 bases, the J end lost 0 bases, and 11 bases lay between the germline ends. CDR3 bases read: TGTGCCAGCAGCCCAACCACGGGCTCCTACGAG. Its protein is CASSPTTGSYE. The CDR3 as a whole reads CASSPTTGSYEQYF.